This T cell receptor beta chain came from a study of shared T cell receptors in the human thymus. The germline V and J ends were trimmed by 6 bases and 8 bases, with 10 bases remaining between them. The CDR3 totals 11 residues. CDR1 is LGHNT and CDR2 is FRNRAP in the germline V gene. Clones were read by immunoSEQ multiplex PCR, and TCRdb kept only the in-frame ones, dropping some. The table lists 550,000 to 800,000 clones, 70% to 90% of them singletons, with 0.0095% to 0.011% in the top ten. The sample also formed part of further work on human thymus T cells.

This clonotype originated in a girl less than two years old with a congenital heart defect. This chain connects TRBV12-5 to TRBJ1-1, with unresolved D. The sample taken for sequencing was thymocytes. The CDR3 region is CASGEGYEAFF. CDR3 DNA: TGTGCTAGTGGGGAGGGATACGAAGCTTTCTTT.